One sample yielded the 11 T cell receptor beta chains listed below, sequenced in a study of blood T cell repertoires in COVID-19. The repertoire was sequenced with immunoSEQ multiplex PCR; TCRdb's copy has only in-frame clones and lacks some. The sample consists of some 50,000 clones, 80% to 90% of them appearing once. The sample comprised peripheral blood. The source is a human donor in a cohort sampled during active COVID-19. The donor label of this sample is uncertain.

This chain connects TRBV6-5 to TRBJ2-7, with a weak D call TRBD2 (6 bases). Trimming took 8 bases from V and 6 from J, leaving 11 bases between them. This CDR3 spans 11 amino acids. From germline, CDR1 is MNHEY and CDR2 SVGAGI. CDR3 in amino acids: CASGRDGEQYF. CDR3 sequence (DNA): TGTGCCAGCGGGCGGGACGGCGAGCAGTACTTC.

The rearrangement uses TRBV25-1 and TRBJ2-7, with D maybe TRBD2 (5 bases). This CDR3 comprises 13 residues. Germline V CDR1 and CDR2: MGHDK, SYGVNS. V was shortened by 5 bases and J by 4 bases, with 12 bases between the two germline ends. The DNA for the CDR3 is TGTGCCAGCAGTCCCGCGGGTCCTTACGAGCAGTACTTC. It translates to CASSPAGPYEQYF.

The chain has TRBV28 and TRBJ1-5; perhaps TRBD1 as D (6 bases). The CDR3 has 14 amino acids. The ends were cut back, 5 bases at V and 5 bases at J, with 13 bases in the middle. Per the germline V gene, CDR1 is MDHEN and CDR2 is SYDVKM. CDR3 in DNA: TGTGCCAGCAGTCAAGGGGGAACTGATCAGCCCCAGCATTTT. This codes for CASSQGGTDQPQHF.

The CDR3 reads CASRRGLNEKLFF. The CDR3 DNA sequence: TGTGCCAGCAGAAGGGGCTTGAATGAAAAACTGTTTTTT. V gene TRBV12-3 or TRBV12-4 combines with J gene TRBJ1-4; D may be TRBD1 (5 bases). V shed 6 bases and J shed 5 bases, with 10 bases lying between them. CDR3 length: 13 amino acids.

The sample holds one count of this clone. The gene calls are TRBV6-5 and TRBJ1-5; 8 bases agree with TRBD1. Germline CDR1 reads MNHEY; CDR2 reads SVGAGI. The CDR3 is made up of 15 amino acids. V lost 7 bases to trimming and J lost 2 bases; unmatched junction nucleotides: 7. The DNA for the CDR3 is TGTGCCAGCATGTACGAACAGGGGGGCAATCAGCCCCAGCATTTT. Encoded protein: CASMYEQGGNQPQHF.

In nucleotides, the CDR3 is TGTGCCAGCAGTTACCCCCGGGTTAATGAAAAACTGTTTTTT. This gives the protein CASSYPRVNEKLFF. V gene TRBV6-2 or TRBV6-3 combines with J gene TRBJ1-4; no clear D gene. CDR1 and CDR2 (germline): MNHEY, SVGEGT. V lost 2 bases to trimming and J lost 4 bases, with 8 bases between them. The CDR3 extends over 14 amino acids.

This clone came up many times. V is TRBV5-1 and J is TRBJ1-1, with D possibly matching TRBD1 (6 bases). The CDR3 extends over 12 amino acids. Looked up from germline, CDR1 is SGHRS and CDR2 is YFSETQ. Trimming stripped 4 bases from V and 4 bases from J, with 8 bases between. CDR3 DNA sequence: TGCGCCAGCAGCAGGGGGGGCACTGAAGCTTTCTTT. It encodes CASSRGGTEAFF.

By share, this clone ranks as medium-sized. V gene TRBV27 combines with J gene TRBJ1-2; possibly TRBD1 for D (6 bases). CDR3 length equals 16 residues. Germline-derived CDR1 and CDR2 are MNHEY and SMNVEV (reference sequence). V dropped 5 bases and J dropped 0 bases, with 16 bases sitting between them. The CDR3 reads CASSPGAWSANYGYTF. In DNA form, the CDR3 reads TGTGCCAGCAGTCCAGGGGCATGGTCTGCTAACTATGGCTACACCTTC.

The chain employs TRBV12-3 or TRBV12-4 and TRBJ1-2, with D uncertain. This CDR3 is 12 amino acids long. Trimming cost V 5 bases and J 7 bases, with 11 bases left between them. CDR3 in DNA: TGTGCCAGCAGTCCACTCGGAGGTGGCTACACCTTC. Amino acids: CASSPLGGGYTF.

Remarks on this clone: One junction end disagrees with the germline gene, perhaps due to a read error. V gene TRBV7-7 combines with J gene TRBJ2-5; tentatively, D is TRBD1 (6 bases). The germline V gene encodes CDR1 SSHAT and CDR2 FNYEAQ (reference sequence). The CDR3 has 15 residues. The CDR3 bases are TGTGCTAGCAGCCCCTTAGGGGGTGGACAAGAGACCCAGTACTTC. It specifies CASSPLGGGQETQYF. The whole variable domain, remainder taken from reference TRBV7-7 and TRBJ2-5, is GAGVSQSPRYKVTKRGQDVTLRCDPISSHATLYWYQQALGQGPEFLTYFNYEAQPDKSGLPSDRFSAERPEGSISTLTIQRTEQRDSAMYRCASSPLGGGQETQYFGPGTRLLVL.

V gene TRBV5-6 combines with J gene TRBJ2-6; no reliable D call. V was trimmed by 0 bases and J by 0 bases, leaving 13 bases between them. Germline values: CDR1 SGHDT, CDR2 YYEEEE. This CDR3 is 18 amino acids long. The DNA for the CDR3 is TGTGCCAGCAGCTTGGCCCCTCATTCCGGCTCTGGGGCCAACGTCCTGACTTTC. Its translation: CASSLAPHSGSGANVLTF.